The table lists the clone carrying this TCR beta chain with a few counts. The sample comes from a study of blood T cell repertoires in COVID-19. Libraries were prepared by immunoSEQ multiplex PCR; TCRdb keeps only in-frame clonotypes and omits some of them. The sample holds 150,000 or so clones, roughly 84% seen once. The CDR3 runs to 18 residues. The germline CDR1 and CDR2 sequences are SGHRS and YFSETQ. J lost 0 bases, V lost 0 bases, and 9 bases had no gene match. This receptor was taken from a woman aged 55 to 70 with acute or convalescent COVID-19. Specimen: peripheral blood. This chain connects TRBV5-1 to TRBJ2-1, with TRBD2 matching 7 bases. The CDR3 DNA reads TGCGCCAGCAGCTTGGTTCCTAGCGGCCAGAGCTCCTACAATGAGCAGTTCTTC. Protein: CASSLVPSGQSSYNEQFF.